This T cell receptor beta chain originates from a study of Ad26.COV2.S vaccination and SARS-CoV-2 variants (dated by TCRdb to about 2021). Looking at the study overall: Donors in the vaccine arm were drawn from COV1001, a phase I-IIa trial of Ad26.COV2.S in healthy adults that was multicentre, randomized, double-blind and placebo-controlled. The TCR-sequenced set comprised around 30 samples: 19 Ad26.COV2.S vaccine recipients, 5 placebo recipients and 8 SARS-CoV-2 convalescent individuals. Participants in the trial were split at random into five groups of five each, receiving low-dose or high-dose Ad26.COV2.S once or twice, or else placebo on both occasions. TCRbeta repertoire sequencing was used to assess the specificity and breadth of SARS-CoV-2-reactive T cell receptors after Ad26.COV2.S vaccination. Ad26.COV2.S was administered intramuscularly at a dose of 5x10^10 or 1x10^11 viral particles, either as one shot or as two shots given 56 days apart. Throughout the experiments and outcome assessment, investigators stayed blinded to trial group allocation.

Overall study results and their limits: Vaccine and placebo recipients had comparable non-spike TCR breadth, which fits with the vaccine containing only spike. The study was not powered for comparison of responses between vaccine doses or regimens. It was noted by the authors that total T cell responses may have been underestimated by the TCR breadth and depth analyses. After vaccination, substantial breadth of spike-specific CD8+ and CD4+ T cell responses was reported. Compared with placebo recipients, Ad26.COV2.S recipients showed higher spike-specific TCR breadth (P = 0.0014).

The treatment or condition label, read with the paper, signifies: approximately 18 received Ad26.COV2.S at low or high dose, single or two shots; about five received placebo; per-sample allocation not given. Repertoires of vaccine and placebo recipients were sequenced from samples collected on day 63 after the first injection. Cohort 1b enrolled roughly 25 adults aged 18-55 years at a single site in Boston, USA, between 29 July and 7 August 2020. Ad26.COV2.S was a replication-incompetent adenovirus type 26 vector expressing a prefusion-stabilized SARS-CoV-2 spike protein from the original Wuhan strain. The germline ends are 19 bases apart after V is trimmed by 4 bases and J by 6 bases. Counted from cysteine to phenylalanine, this CDR3 has 15 amino acids. The kept DNA is CDR3 alone, 45 bases in frame from the first base. According to the germline V gene (reference sequence), CDR1 reads MNHEY and CDR2 reads SMNVEV.

TCRbeta CDR3 regions were sequenced with the immunoSEQ Assay. After extraction, genomic DNA underwent amplification by bias-controlled multiplex PCR, followed by high-throughput sequencing. In the paper's pipeline: To quantify the absolute abundance of every unique TCRbeta CDR3 region, sequences were collapsed and filtered. T cell fraction was estimated by normalizing TCRbeta template counts to usable DNA, which was measured by amplifying reference genes present in all nucleated cells. Repertoire TCRs were annotated as SARS-CoV-2-specific by exact matching of V gene, CDR3 amino acid sequence and J gene to a known reactive TCR set. The reference SARS-CoV-2 TCR set was obtained from MIRA and was filtered for enrichment in COVID-19-positive ImmuneCODE repertoires, whereby public or cross-reactive TCRs were removed. Using the MIRA antigens, annotated TCRs were further analysed by specific ORF or by position within an ORF. Breadth was defined as annotated unique rearrangements over total unique productive rearrangements; depth was the summed frequency of those rearrangements. Two-sided Wilcoxon rank-sum tests were used to compare TCR breadth between groups. TCRdb mirrors the immuneACCESS table, restricted to in-frame sequences. Some clones are absent from its copies; in checked studies, under half trace to an unresolved V gene, and the reason for the others is unknown. Clonal size and the V and J genes are those of that table, whereas D and trimming came from the DNA. Across this sample there are around 450,000 clones, with about 90% seen only once. Under 4.5% of the sample rests with the top ten.

As regards this clone: Its antigen has not been determined. Base qualities are missing; no much larger clone stands one base away.

This sequence uses TRBV27 and TRBJ2-7; the D gene lacks a confident call. The input for sequencing was peripheral blood, taken in a trial of Ad26.COV2.S vaccine versus placebo. This receptor was identified in a person between 18 and 60 years old who received the Ad26.COV2.S COVID-19 vaccine or a placebo. The nucleotide sequence is given as TGTGCCAGCAGTTATCCCCTAGTTGGTATTGCCGAGCAGTACTTC. Its amino acids are CASSYPLVGIAEQYF.